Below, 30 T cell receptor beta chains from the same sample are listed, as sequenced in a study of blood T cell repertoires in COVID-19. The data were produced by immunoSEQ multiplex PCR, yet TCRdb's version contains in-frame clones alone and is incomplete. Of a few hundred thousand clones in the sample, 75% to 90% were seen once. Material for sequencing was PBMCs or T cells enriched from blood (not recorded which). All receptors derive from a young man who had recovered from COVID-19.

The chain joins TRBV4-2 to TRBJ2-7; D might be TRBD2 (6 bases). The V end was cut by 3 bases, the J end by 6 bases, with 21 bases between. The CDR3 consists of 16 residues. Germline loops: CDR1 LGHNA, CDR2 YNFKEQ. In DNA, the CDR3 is TGTGCCAGCAGCCACGGCGGACCGGAGGGCCATGGCGAGCAGTACTTC. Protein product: CASSHGGPEGHGEQYF.

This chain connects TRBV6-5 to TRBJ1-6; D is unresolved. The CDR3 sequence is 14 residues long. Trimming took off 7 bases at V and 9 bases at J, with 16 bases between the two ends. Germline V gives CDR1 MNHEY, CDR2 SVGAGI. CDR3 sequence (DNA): TGTGCCAGCAAGGTCGAGGGAATTAGTTCACCCCTCCACTTT. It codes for CASKVEGISSPLHF.

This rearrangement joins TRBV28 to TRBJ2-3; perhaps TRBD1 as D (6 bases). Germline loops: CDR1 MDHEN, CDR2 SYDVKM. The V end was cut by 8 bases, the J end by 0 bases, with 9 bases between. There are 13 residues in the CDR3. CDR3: CASEDSSTDTQYF. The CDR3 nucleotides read TGTGCCAGCGAGGACAGTAGCACAGATACGCAGTATTTT. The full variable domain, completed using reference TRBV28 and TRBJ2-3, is DVKVTQSSRYLVKRTGEKVFLECVQDMDHENMFWYRQDPGLGLRLIYFSYDVKMKEKGDIPEGYSVSREKKERFSLILESASTNQTSMYLCASEDSSTDTQYFGPGTRLTVL.

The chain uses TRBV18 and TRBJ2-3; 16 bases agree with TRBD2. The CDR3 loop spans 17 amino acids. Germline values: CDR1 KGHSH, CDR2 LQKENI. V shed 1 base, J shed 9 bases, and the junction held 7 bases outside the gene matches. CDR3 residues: CASSPRGTSGGAGTQYF. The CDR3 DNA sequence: TGTGCCAGCTCACCACGAGGGACTAGCGGGGGGGCAGGAACGCAGTATTTT.

This chain's CDR3 is CAISGAGVFINEQFF. As DNA, the CDR3 is TGTGCCATCAGTGGAGCGGGAGTATTTATCAATGAGCAGTTCTTC. J is TRBJ2-1 and V is TRBV10-3, with TRBD2 identical over 8 bases. V was clipped by 4 bases and J by 6 bases; unmatched bases: 8. In germline, CDR1 is ENHRY, CDR2 SYGVKD. CDR3 length equals 15 residues.

The CDR3 nucleotides read TGTGCCAGCACCTCGGACAGGGTGGATCAGCCCCAGCATTTT. This codes for CASTSDRVDQPQHF. V and J are TRBV28 and TRBJ1-5; 8 nucleotides line up with TRBD1. The length of the CDR3 is 14 residues. J was trimmed by 5 bases and V by 7 bases; bases with no gene match: 7. Germline loops: CDR1 MDHEN, CDR2 SYDVKM.

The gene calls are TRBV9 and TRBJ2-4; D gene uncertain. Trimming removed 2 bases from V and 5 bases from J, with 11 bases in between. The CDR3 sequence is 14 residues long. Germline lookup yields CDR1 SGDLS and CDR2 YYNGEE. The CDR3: CASSVEPIQNIQYF. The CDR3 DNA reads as TGTGCCAGCAGCGTTGAGCCTATACAAAACATTCAGTACTTC.

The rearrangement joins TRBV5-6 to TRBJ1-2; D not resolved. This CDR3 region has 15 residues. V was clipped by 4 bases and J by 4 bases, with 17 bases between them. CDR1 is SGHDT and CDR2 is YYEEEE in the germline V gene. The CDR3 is CASSPPRVPGYGYTF. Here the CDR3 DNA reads TGTGCCAGCAGCCCCCCCCGGGTCCCGGGCTATGGCTACACCTTC.

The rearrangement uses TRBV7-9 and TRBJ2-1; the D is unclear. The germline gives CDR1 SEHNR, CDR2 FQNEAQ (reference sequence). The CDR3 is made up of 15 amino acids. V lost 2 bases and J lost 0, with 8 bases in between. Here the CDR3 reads CASSLQRGSYNEQFF. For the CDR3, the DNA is TGTGCCAGCAGCTTACAGCGAGGCTCCTACAATGAGCAGTTCTTC.

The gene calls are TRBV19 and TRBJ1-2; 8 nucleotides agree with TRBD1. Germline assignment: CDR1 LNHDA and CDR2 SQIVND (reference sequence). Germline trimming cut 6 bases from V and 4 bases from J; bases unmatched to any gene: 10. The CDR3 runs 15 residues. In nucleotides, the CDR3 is TGTGCCAGTAGAGTAGGAGGACAGGGAGGCTATGGCTACACCTTC. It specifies CASRVGGQGGYGYTF.

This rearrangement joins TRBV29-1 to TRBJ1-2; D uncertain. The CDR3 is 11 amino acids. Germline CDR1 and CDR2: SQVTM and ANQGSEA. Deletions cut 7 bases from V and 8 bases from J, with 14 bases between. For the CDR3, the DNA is TGCAGCGCTCCCGCTAGAGGGGGCTACACCTTC. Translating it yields CSAPARGGYTF.

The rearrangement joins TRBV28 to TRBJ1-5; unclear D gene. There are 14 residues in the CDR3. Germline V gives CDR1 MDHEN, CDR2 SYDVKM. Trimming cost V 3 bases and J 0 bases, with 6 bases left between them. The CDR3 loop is CASSFSNSNQPQHF. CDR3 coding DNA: TGTGCCAGCAGTTTTAGCAATAGCAATCAGCCCCAGCATTTT.

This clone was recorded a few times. In nucleotides, the CDR3 is TGTGCCACCAGTAACGGTCTAGCGGGGGAAGAGACCCAGTACTTC. Residues: CATSNGLAGEETQYF. This chain connects TRBV24-1 to TRBJ2-5; 10 bases fit TRBD2. V trimming: 6 bases; J trimming: 3 bases; junction bases outside the gene matches: 6. The V gene's germline CDR1 is KGHDR and CDR2 SFDVKD. This CDR3 region has 15 residues.

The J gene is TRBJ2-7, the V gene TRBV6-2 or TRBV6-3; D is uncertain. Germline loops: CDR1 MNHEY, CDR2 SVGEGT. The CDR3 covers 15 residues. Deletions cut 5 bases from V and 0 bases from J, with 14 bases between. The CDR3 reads CASSASLRLSYEQYF. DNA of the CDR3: TGTGCCAGCAGTGCATCGCTCAGGCTCTCCTACGAGCAGTACTTC.

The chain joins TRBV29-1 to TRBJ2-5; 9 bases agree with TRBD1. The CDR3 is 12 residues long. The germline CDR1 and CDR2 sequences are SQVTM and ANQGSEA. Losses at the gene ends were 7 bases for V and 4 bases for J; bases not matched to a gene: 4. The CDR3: CSAPTGGETQYF. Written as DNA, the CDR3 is TGCAGCGCCCCGACAGGGGGAGAGACCCAGTACTTC.

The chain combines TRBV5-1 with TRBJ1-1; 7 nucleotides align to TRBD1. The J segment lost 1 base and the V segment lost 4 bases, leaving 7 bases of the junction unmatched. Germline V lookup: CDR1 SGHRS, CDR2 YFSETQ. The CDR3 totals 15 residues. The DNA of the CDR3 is TGCGCCAGCAGCAGACAGGGTATGAAGAACACTGAAGCTTTCTTT. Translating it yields CASSRQGMKNTEAFF.

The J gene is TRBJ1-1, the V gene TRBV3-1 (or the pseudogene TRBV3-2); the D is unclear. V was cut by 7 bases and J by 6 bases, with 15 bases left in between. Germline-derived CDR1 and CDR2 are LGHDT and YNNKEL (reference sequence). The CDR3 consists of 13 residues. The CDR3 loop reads CASTQGGRAEAFF. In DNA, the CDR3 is TGTGCCAGCACTCAAGGTGGTCGGGCTGAAGCTTTCTTT.

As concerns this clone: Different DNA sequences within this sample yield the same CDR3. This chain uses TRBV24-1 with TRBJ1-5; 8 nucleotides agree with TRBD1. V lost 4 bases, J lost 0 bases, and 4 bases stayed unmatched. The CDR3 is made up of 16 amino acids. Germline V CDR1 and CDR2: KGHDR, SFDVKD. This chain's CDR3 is CATSDPGQGSNQPQHF. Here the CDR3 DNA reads TGTGCCACCAGTGACCCCGGACAGGGTAGCAATCAGCCCCAGCATTTT.

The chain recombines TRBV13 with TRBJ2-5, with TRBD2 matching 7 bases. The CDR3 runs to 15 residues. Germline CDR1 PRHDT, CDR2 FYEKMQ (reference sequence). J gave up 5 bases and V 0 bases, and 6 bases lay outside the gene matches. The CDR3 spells CASSLGRGKWETQYF. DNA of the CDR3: TGTGCCAGCAGCTTAGGGCGGGGGAAGTGGGAGACCCAGTACTTC.

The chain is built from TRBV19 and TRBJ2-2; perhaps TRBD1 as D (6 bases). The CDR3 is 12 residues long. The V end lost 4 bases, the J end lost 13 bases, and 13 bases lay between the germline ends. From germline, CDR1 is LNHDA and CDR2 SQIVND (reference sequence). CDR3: CASSKQGQPLFF. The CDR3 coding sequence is TGTGCCAGTAGTAAACAAGGACAGCCGCTGTTTTTT.

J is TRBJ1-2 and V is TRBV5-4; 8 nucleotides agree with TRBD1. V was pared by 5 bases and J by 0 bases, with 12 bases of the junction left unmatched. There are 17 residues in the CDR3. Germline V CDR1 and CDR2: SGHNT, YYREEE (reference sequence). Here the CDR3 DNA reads TGTGCCAGCAGTCCTCAGTCCTACAGGGGGGCTAACTATGGCTACACCTTC. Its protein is CASSPQSYRGANYGYTF.

The CDR3 is CATSRNPDRQETQYF. Written as DNA, the CDR3 is TGTGCCACCAGCAGAAATCCGGACAGACAAGAGACCCAGTACTTC. The chain couples TRBV15 to TRBJ2-5, with D perhaps matching TRBD1 (6 bases). Germline assignment: CDR1 LNHNV and CDR2 YYDKDF (reference sequence). V was pared by 2 bases and J by 2 bases, with 12 bases between. The CDR3 is made up of 15 amino acids.

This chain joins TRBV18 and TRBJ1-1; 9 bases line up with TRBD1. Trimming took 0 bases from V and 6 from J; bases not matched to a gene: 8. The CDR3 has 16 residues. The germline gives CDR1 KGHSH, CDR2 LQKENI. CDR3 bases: TGTGCCAGCTCACCACCCAATACAGGGGGCGCATCTGAAGCTTTCTTT. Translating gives CASSPPNTGGASEAFF.

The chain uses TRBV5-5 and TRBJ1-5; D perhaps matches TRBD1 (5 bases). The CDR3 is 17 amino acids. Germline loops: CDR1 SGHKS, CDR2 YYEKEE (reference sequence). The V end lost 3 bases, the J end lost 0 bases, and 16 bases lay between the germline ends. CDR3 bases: TGTGCCAGCAGCTCGGGACTGTCCCTTAATAGCAATCAGCCCCAGCATTTT. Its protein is CASSSGLSLNSNQPQHF. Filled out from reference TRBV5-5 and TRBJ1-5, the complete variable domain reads DAGVTQSPTHLIKTRGQQVTLRCSPISGHKSVSWYQQVLGQGPQFIFQYYEKEERGRGNFPDRFSARQFPNYSSELNVNALLLGDSALYLCASSSGLSLNSNQPQHFGDGTRLSIL.

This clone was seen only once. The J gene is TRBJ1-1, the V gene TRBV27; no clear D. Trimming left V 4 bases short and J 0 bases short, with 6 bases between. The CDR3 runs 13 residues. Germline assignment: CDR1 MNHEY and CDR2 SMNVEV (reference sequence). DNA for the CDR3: TGTGCCAGCAGTTCAGGATTGAACACTGAAGCTTTCTTT. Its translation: CASSSGLNTEAFF.

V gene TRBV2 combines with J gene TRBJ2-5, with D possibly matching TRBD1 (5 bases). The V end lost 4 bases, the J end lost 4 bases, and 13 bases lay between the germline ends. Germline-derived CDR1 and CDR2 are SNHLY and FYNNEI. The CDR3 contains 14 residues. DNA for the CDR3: TGTGCCAGCAGTGCTCAAATTGGGGCAGAGACCCAGTACTTC. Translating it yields CASSAQIGAETQYF.

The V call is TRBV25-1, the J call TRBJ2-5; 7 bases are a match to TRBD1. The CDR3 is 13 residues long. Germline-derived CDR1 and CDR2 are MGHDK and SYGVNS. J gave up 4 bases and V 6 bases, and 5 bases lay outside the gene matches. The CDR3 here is CASSKTGTETQYF. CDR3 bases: TGTGCCAGCAGCAAGACAGGGACAGAGACCCAGTACTTC.

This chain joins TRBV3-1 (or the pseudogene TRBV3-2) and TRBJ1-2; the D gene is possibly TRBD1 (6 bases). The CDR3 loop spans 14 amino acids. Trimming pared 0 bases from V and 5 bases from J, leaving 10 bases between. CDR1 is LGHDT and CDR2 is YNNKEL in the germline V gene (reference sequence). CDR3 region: CASSQEAGDYGYTF. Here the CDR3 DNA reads TGTGCCAGCAGCCAAGAAGCAGGGGATTATGGCTACACCTTC.

The CDR3 sequence is CASANLASQYF. The CDR3 DNA reads TGTGCCAGCGCGAATCTAGCTTCGCAGTATTTT. The rearrangement uses TRBV14 and TRBJ2-3; D is possibly TRBD2 (5 bases). V was pared by 8 bases and J by 10 bases, with 13 bases between. This CDR3 is 11 amino acids long. CDR1 is SGHDN and CDR2 is FVKESK in the germline V gene. Drawing the rest from reference TRBV14 and TRBJ2-3, the complete variable domain is EAGVTQFPSHSVIEKGQTVTLRCDPISGHDNLYWYRRVMGKEIKFLLHFVKESKQDESGMPNNRFLAERTGGTYSTLKVQPAELEDSGVYFCASANLASQYFGPGTRLTVL.

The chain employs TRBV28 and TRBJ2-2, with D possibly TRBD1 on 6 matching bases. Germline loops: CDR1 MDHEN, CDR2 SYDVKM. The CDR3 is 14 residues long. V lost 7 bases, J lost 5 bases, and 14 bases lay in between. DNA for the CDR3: TGTGCCAGCAAGGGGACAATCAAAACCGGGGAGCTGTTTTTT. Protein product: CASKGTIKTGELFF.